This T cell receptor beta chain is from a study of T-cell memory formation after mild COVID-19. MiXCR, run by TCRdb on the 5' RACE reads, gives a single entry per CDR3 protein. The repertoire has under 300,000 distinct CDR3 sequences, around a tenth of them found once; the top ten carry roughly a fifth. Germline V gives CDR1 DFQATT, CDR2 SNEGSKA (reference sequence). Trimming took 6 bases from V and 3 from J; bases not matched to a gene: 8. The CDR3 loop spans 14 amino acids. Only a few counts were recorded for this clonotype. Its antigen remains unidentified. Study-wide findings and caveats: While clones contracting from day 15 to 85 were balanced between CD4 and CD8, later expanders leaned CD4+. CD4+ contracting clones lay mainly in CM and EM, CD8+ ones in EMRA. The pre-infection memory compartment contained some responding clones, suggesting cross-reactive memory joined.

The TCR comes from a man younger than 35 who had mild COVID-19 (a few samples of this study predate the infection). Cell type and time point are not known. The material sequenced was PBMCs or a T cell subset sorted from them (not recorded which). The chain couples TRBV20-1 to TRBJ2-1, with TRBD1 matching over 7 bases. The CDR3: CSALDRTNYNEQFF. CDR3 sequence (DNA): TGCAGTGCCCTGGACAGGACCAACTACAATGAGCAGTTCTTC.